These 13 T cell receptor beta chains were all obtained from the same sample, sequenced in a study of CD8 T cells in ankylosing spondylitis. In TCRdb, the 5' RACE reads were re-called with MiXCR into one record per CDR3 protein. The sample contains about 88,000 distinct CDR3 sequences, roughly 30% of which appear only once. Input material: blood, either unsorted or a sorted T cell fraction (not recorded which). Source of these receptors: a male donor with ankylosing spondylitis or in good health (not recorded which).

This chain links TRBV9 with TRBJ1-5; 8 bases map to TRBD1. The germline CDR1 and CDR2 sequences are SGDLS and YYNGEE. V gave up 0 bases and J gave up 10 bases; unmatched junction bases: 6. The CDR3 runs to 14 residues. The CDR3 sequence: CASSVAGGEGPQHF. For the CDR3, the DNA is TGTGCCAGCAGCGTAGCAGGGGGCGAGGGTCCCCAGCATTTT.

This clonotype was observed a handful of times. This chain connects TRBV5-6 to TRBJ2-1; D is perhaps TRBD1 or TRBD2 (5 bases each). Looked up from germline, CDR1 is SGHDT and CDR2 is YYEEEE. V was pared by 0 bases and J by 7 bases, with 17 bases between. The CDR3 covers 16 residues. CDR3 amino acids: CASSLAPGRGRNEQFF. The CDR3 DNA reads TGTGCCAGCAGCTTGGCCCCAGGGAGAGGTAGGAATGAGCAGTTCTTC.

V gene TRBV20-1 combines with J gene TRBJ2-7, with TRBD2 identical over 8 bases. This CDR3 spans 14 amino acids. The V gene end was trimmed by 6 bases and the J gene end by 4 bases; junction bases not matched to a gene: 11. Germline CDR1 is DFQATT and CDR2 is SNEGSKA (reference sequence). The CDR3 bases are TGCAGTGCCCATAAGCCGGGACTAGAGTACGAGCAGTACTTC. Translation gives CSAHKPGLEYEQYF.

In DNA form, the CDR3 reads TGTGCCAGCTCACCGGGGGACAGAGATGGCTACACCTTC. Residues: CASSPGDRDGYTF. The chain employs TRBV18 and TRBJ1-2; 7 bases match TRBD1. The V gene's germline CDR1 is KGHSH and CDR2 LQKENI. Trimming removed 3 bases from V and 6 bases from J; junction bases left unmatched: 4. This CDR3 spans 13 amino acids.

The chain combines TRBV3-1 with TRBJ2-1, with D possibly being TRBD2 (8 bases). The CDR3 length is 17 residues. Germline-derived CDR1 and CDR2 are LGHDT and YNNKEL (reference sequence). Trimming took 3 bases from V and 7 from J, leaving 22 bases between them. The CDR3 coding sequence is TGTGCCAGCAGCCACCCTTCCGGGGGGGCAGGGGGGAATGAGCAGTTCTTC. Protein: CASSHPSGGAGGNEQFF.

This clonotype was counted many times. The rearrangement uses TRBV7-9 and TRBJ2-4, with 9 bases that match TRBD1. The germline gives CDR1 SEHNR, CDR2 FQNEAQ (reference sequence). There are 15 residues in the CDR3. The V and J ends lost 5 bases and 5 bases, in that order; junction bases with no gene match: 7. The CDR3 sequence: CASSGDREGENIQYF. CDR3 bases: TGTGCCAGCAGCGGGGACAGGGAGGGCGAAAACATTCAGTACTTC.

The rearrangement joins TRBV4-1 to TRBJ2-7; 10 bases agree with TRBD2. CDR3 size: 17 residues. Germline CDR1 and CDR2: MGHRA and YSYEKL. With V trimmed by 1 base and J by 1 base, 7 bases remained unmatched. CDR3 protein: CASSQGRLAGASYEQYF. CDR3 nucleotide sequence: TGCGCCAGCAGCCAAGGGCGGCTAGCGGGAGCGTCCTACGAGCAGTACTTC.

This clonotype was seen a handful of times. The chain combines TRBV10-3 with TRBJ2-7, with D tentatively TRBD1 (5 bases). Between the trimmed V and J ends, which lost 3 bases and 5 bases, there was a span of 14 bases. Per the germline V gene, CDR1 is ENHRY and CDR2 is SYGVKD. The CDR3 covers 14 residues. The CDR3 coding sequence is TGTGCCATCAGTGAATGGCAGGGCGGAAACGAGCAGTACTTC. It specifies CAISEWQGGNEQYF.

The V gene is TRBV5-1, the J gene TRBJ2-3; 10 bases are shared with TRBD2. Germline V gene lookup returns CDR1 SGHRS and CDR2 YFSETQ. V shed 4 bases, J shed 6 bases, and the junction held 14 bases outside the gene matches. This CDR3 has 17 amino acids. The CDR3 sequence: CASSPGLSSGSSDTQYF. The CDR3 DNA follows: TGCGCCAGCAGCCCCGGTCTGTCTAGCGGGAGTTCGGATACGCAGTATTTT.

The gene calls are TRBV5-1 and TRBJ1-2; possible D gene TRBD1, 6 bases. Trimming took 2 bases from V and 3 from J, leaving 11 bases between them. CDR3 length equals 14 residues. Germline V gene sequence: CDR1 SGHRS, CDR2 YFSETQ. The CDR3 region is CASSFGGADYGYTF. DNA for the CDR3: TGCGCCAGCAGCTTTGGGGGGGCCGACTATGGCTACACCTTC.

This clonotype has a handful of counts. The V gene is TRBV4-2, the J gene TRBJ2-5; 9 nucleotides match TRBD2. Germline loops: CDR1 LGHNA, CDR2 YNFKEQ. With 2 bases clipped from V and 5 bases from J, the junction kept 9 bases outside the gene matches. The CDR3 extends over 16 amino acids. The CDR3 protein is CASSQRALAGYETQYF. For the CDR3, the DNA is TGTGCCAGCAGCCAACGAGCACTAGCGGGTTACGAGACCCAGTACTTC.

The rearrangement links TRBV11-1 to TRBJ2-1; the D gene could be TRBD1 or TRBD2 (5 bases each). Between the trimmed V and J ends, which lost 2 bases and 4 bases, there was a span of 21 bases. Germline lookup yields CDR1 SGHAT and CDR2 FQDESV (reference sequence). This CDR3 contains 18 residues. The CDR3 bases are TGTGCCAGCAGCTTATTCGGGACCCAGGCAGGGCTTTACAATGAGCAGTTCTTC. This gives the protein CASSLFGTQAGLYNEQFF.

V gene TRBV20-1 combines with J gene TRBJ1-2; tentative D call: TRBD1 (5 bases). This CDR3 has 13 amino acids. The germline V gene has CDR1 DFQATT and CDR2 SNEGSKA (reference sequence). V was shortened by 5 bases and J by 4 bases, with 14 bases between the two germline ends. Written as DNA, the CDR3 is TGCAGTGCTGAAACAGACAGTGGCTATGGCTACACCTTC. Translated: CSAETDSGYGYTF.